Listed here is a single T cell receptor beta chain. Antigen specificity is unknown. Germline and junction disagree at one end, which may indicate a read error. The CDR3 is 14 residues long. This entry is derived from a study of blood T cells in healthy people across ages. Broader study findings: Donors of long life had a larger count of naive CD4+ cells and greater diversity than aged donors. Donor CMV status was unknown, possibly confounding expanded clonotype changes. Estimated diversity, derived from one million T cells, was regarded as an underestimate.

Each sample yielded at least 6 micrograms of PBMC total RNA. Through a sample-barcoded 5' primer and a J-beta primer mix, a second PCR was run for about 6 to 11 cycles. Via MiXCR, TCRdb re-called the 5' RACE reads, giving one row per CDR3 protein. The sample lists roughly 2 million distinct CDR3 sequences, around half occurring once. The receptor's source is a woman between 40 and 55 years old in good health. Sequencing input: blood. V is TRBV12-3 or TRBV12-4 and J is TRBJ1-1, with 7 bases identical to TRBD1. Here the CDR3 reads CTSRGGVVNTEAFF. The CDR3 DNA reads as TGTACCAGCAGGGGGGGGGTGGTGAACACTGAAGCTTTCTTT.